The 29 T cell receptor beta chains in this list originate from one sample, sequenced in a study of beta chain features in type 1 diabetes (dated 2018 in TCRdb). The protocol used for the library was the immunoSEQ multiplex PCR assay. All of the isolated RNA was reverse transcribed with the High Capacity cDNA Reverse Transcription Kit, so expressed TCRB transcripts were sequenced. TCRdb stores this immuneACCESS table with in-frame sequences only. Part of the clones is absent; in the studies checked, under half of the shortfall reflects unresolved V genes, and no reason is known for the rest. The sample includes around 40,000 clones, with 66% observed a single time. More than 1.5% of the sample comes from the top ten. Broad study findings and their caveats: Type 1 diabetes patients showed a moderate but significant shortening of TCRB CDR3 length in all four CD4+ subsets.

These receptors have no known antigen. Sample: Tregs from blood. According to the study, the label for this sample's cell subset or site signals: regulatory CD4+ T cells. The receptors were gathered from a man aged 30-40 years with type 1 diabetes. Some clones in this sample may be carry-over from other donors' samples.

The V gene is TRBV2, the J gene TRBJ2-3; no clear D. Germline CDR1 reads SNHLY; CDR2 reads FYNNEI. CDR3 length: 13 amino acids. V was clipped by 5 bases and J by 4 bases, with 10 bases between them. The CDR3 protein is CASSRSAADTQYF. In nucleotides, the CDR3 is TGTGCCAGCAGTAGGTCGGCGGCAGATACGCAGTATTTT. The full variable domain, with the rest looked up from reference TRBV2 and TRBJ2-3, is EPEVTQTPSHQVTQMGQEVILRCVPISNHLYFYWYRQILGQKVEFLVSFYNNEISEKSEIFDDQFSVERPDGSNFTLKIRSTKLEDSAMYFCASSRSAADTQYFGPGTRLTVL.

The chain combines TRBV9 with TRBJ1-1; D might be TRBD1 (6 bases). The CDR3 is 15 residues long. Trimming took 3 bases from V and 0 from J, leaving 12 bases between them. In germline, CDR1 is SGDLS, CDR2 YYNGEE. CDR3 in DNA: TGTGCCAGCAGCGAAACAGGGTGGCTGAACACTGAAGCTTTCTTT. Protein product: CASSETGWLNTEAFF.

CDR3 DNA: TGTGCCAGCAGCCATTTCCGGGACAGGGGAGTCCAAGAGACCCAGTACTTC. It codes for CASSHFRDRGVQETQYF. The chain employs TRBV14 and TRBJ2-5, with 10 bases that match TRBD1. V shed 3 bases, J shed 1 base, and the junction held 8 bases outside the gene matches. This CDR3 spans 17 amino acids. CDR1 SGHDN and CDR2 FVKESK come from the germline V gene. The variable domain in full, with the rest retrieved from reference TRBV14 and TRBJ2-5, is EAGVTQFPSHSVIEKGQTVTLRCDPISGHDNLYWYRRVMGKEIKFLLHFVKESKQDESGMPNNRFLAERTGGTYSTLKVQPAELEDSGVYFCASSHFRDRGVQETQYFGPGTRLLVL.

This chain joins TRBV29-1 and TRBJ1-5; no firm D call. The germline V and J ends were trimmed by 4 bases and 2 bases, with 6 bases remaining between them. The germline gives CDR1 SQVTM, CDR2 ANQGSEA. CDR3 size: 12 residues. In nucleotides, the CDR3 is TGCAGCGTTGGAACGGGCAATCAGCCCCAGCATTTT. It specifies CSVGTGNQPQHF.

V and J are TRBV5-1 and TRBJ1-4; 8 bases agree with TRBD1. In germline, CDR1 is SGHRS, CDR2 YFSETQ. The length of the CDR3 is 16 residues. With 2 bases clipped from V and 5 bases from J, the junction kept 8 bases outside the gene matches. For the CDR3, the DNA is TGCGCCAGCAGCTTAGGTCGACAGGGGATCAATGAAAAACTGTTTTTT. The encoded protein is CASSLGRQGINEKLFF.

The table lists this clone with a few counts. CDR3: CASSLAYPGSGQETQYF. DNA for the CDR3: TGTGCCAGCAGCTTAGCGTATCCGGGGAGCGGCCAAGAGACCCAGTACTTC. The chain carries TRBV7-2 and TRBJ2-5, with TRBD2 as a possible D gene (5 bases). CDR3 length: 17 amino acids. Germline assignment: CDR1 SGHTA and CDR2 FQGNSA. V dropped 0 bases and J dropped 1 base, with 15 bases sitting between them.

V and J are TRBV15 and TRBJ1-1, with 7 positions matching TRBD1. CDR1 LNHNV and CDR2 YYDKDF come from the germline V gene (reference sequence). V dropped 5 bases and J dropped 7; count of bases not matched to a gene: 4. CDR3 length: 12 amino acids. The CDR3 coding sequence is TGTGCCACCAGCCCGAGGGGGCTTGAAGCTTTCTTT. It translates to CATSPRGLEAFF.

The chain employs TRBV5-5 and TRBJ2-5; possibly TRBD2 for D (6 bases). Trimming took off 1 base at V and 5 bases at J, with 12 bases between the two ends. Germline CDR1 SGHKS, CDR2 YYEKEE (reference sequence). The CDR3 runs 14 residues. The CDR3 nucleotides read TGTGCCAGCAGCTTGTTCATGGCGGGGGAGACCCAGTACTTC. Translating it yields CASSLFMAGETQYF.

The rearrangement uses TRBV7-2 and TRBJ1-2; TRBD1 might be the D (6 bases). The V end was cut by 6 bases, the J end by 5 bases, with 19 bases between. CDR1 SGHTA and CDR2 FQGNSA come from the germline V gene. The CDR3 contains 15 residues. The CDR3 region has the DNA TGTGCCAGCAGGGGAGCGGGGGGCCCTACTTATGGCTACACCTTC. Amino acid sequence: CASRGAGGPTYGYTF.

This clone has just a few counts. The chain joins TRBV6-5 to TRBJ2-3; D call uncertain. V dropped 2 bases and J dropped 0 bases, with 9 bases sitting between them. The CDR3 consists of 15 residues. The V gene's germline CDR1 is MNHEY and CDR2 SVGAGI. Here the CDR3 DNA reads TGTGCCAGCAGTTACGGGTGGGCGAGCACAGATACGCAGTATTTT. It specifies CASSYGWASTDTQYF.

This clone has only a few counts. The chain carries TRBV6-1 and TRBJ2-7; 11 bases are shared with TRBD1. V lost 7 bases, J lost 2 bases, and 7 bases stayed unmatched. CDR1 is MNHNS and CDR2 is SASEGT in the germline V gene. The length of the CDR3 is 15 residues. The CDR3 spells CASKRTGQGAYEQYF. The CDR3 DNA is TGTGCCAGCAAGAGGACGGGACAGGGGGCCTACGAGCAGTACTTC.

The V call is TRBV11-2, the J call TRBJ2-3; tentatively, D is TRBD1 (5 bases). CDR1 SGHAT and CDR2 FQNNGV come from the germline V gene. V dropped 2 bases and J dropped 8 bases, with 17 bases sitting between them. The CDR3 runs to 15 residues. The CDR3 nucleotides are TGTGCCAGCAGCTTATGGGGCAGGGCGTCTGTTACGCAGTATTTT. It yields the protein CASSLWGRASVTQYF. The full variable domain, with the rest looked up from reference TRBV11-2 and TRBJ2-3, is EAGVAQSPRYKIIEKRQSVAFWCNPISGHATLYWYQQILGQGPKLLIQFQNNGVVDDSQLPKDRFSAERLKGVDSTLKIQPAKLEDSAVYLCASSLWGRASVTQYFGPGTRLTVL.

The rearrangement links TRBV11-2 to TRBJ1-1; possibly TRBD1 for D (5 bases). Per the germline V gene, CDR1 is SGHAT and CDR2 is FQNNGV. Trimming removed 4 bases from V and 3 bases from J, with 12 bases in between. The CDR3 consists of 14 residues. In nucleotides, the CDR3 is TGTGCCAGCAGCTCTCTAGGGGCGTACACTGAAGCTTTCTTT. It is translated as CASSSLGAYTEAFF.

The chain links TRBV10-3 to TRBJ1-2; D not certain. The V gene lost 4 bases and the J gene lost 7 bases, with 16 bases spanning the gap. The germline V gene has CDR1 ENHRY and CDR2 SYGVKD. The CDR3 is 14 residues long. This CDR3 reads CAISGSLLRGGYTF. In nucleotides, the CDR3 is TGTGCCATCAGTGGGTCCCTTCTCCGGGGTGGCTACACCTTC.

The chain recombines TRBV5-1 with TRBJ1-6; D might be TRBD1 (5 bases). Germline CDR1 and CDR2: SGHRS and YFSETQ. The CDR3 consists of 17 residues. Trimming stripped 4 bases from V and 0 bases from J, with 14 bases between. CDR3 in DNA: TGCGCCAGCAGCCGAAGCGAAGGGGACTCCTATAATTCACCCCTCCACTTT. As protein: CASSRSEGDSYNSPLHF.

V gene TRBV21-1 combines with J gene TRBJ2-7; the table calls TRBD1, which could not be checked here. TRBV21-1 is given as a pseudogene. CDR3 length: 12 residues. CDR3 sequence: CASSKEKGGCEF. Here the CDR3 DNA reads TGTGCCAGCAGCAAAGAAAAAGGGGGATGTGAATTC.

The chain is built from TRBV6-6 and TRBJ1-5, with unresolved D. The CDR3 has 13 residues. Germline CDR1 reads MNHNY; CDR2 reads SVGAGI (reference sequence). The V end was cut by 6 bases, the J end by 7 bases, with 13 bases between. CDR3 sequence: CASRGEGGQPQHF. In DNA form, the CDR3 reads TGTGCCAGCAGGGGTGAGGGAGGACAGCCCCAGCATTTT.

Only a few counts were recorded for this clone. The rearrangement uses TRBV28 and TRBJ2-7, with 9 positions matching TRBD1. The trim removed 8 bases at V and 5 bases at J, leaving 13 bases unmatched. This CDR3 region has 15 residues. The germline V gene has CDR1 MDHEN and CDR2 SYDVKM. The CDR3 DNA sequence: TGTGCCAGCGGGTCCACCGGGACAGGGTCCGACGAGCAGTACTTC. Amino acid sequence: CASGSTGTGSDEQYF.

The rearrangement uses TRBV2 and TRBJ1-2, with 12 bases fitting TRBD1. V was pared by 6 bases and J by 6 bases, with 5 bases of the junction left unmatched. Germline V CDR1 and CDR2: SNHLY, FYNNEI. CDR3 length equals 14 residues. CDR3 nucleotide sequence: TGTGCCAGCAGGGGACAGGGGGCATTCCATGGCTACACCTTC. It translates to CASRGQGAFHGYTF.

DNA of the CDR3: TGCGCCAGCAGCTTGACAGGCTCGGGCTACACCTTC. This codes for CASSLTGSGYTF. The chain combines TRBV5-1 with TRBJ1-2, with D possibly TRBD1 on 5 matching bases. The CDR3 contains 12 residues. V lost 1 base, J lost 8 bases, and 9 bases lay in between. The germline CDR1 and CDR2 sequences are SGHRS and YFSETQ.

CDR3 nucleotides: TGTGCCAGCAAGATGGACAGGGCAGGCTATGGCTACACCTTC. Translating gives CASKMDRAGYGYTF. The chain recombines TRBV7-2 with TRBJ1-2; the match to TRBD1 covers 8 bases. Trimming at V came to 7 bases and at J to 4 bases, leaving 8 bases not matched to a gene. This CDR3 spans 14 amino acids. CDR1 is SGHTA and CDR2 is FQGNSA in the germline V gene.

The J gene is TRBJ2-5, the V gene TRBV9; 9 nucleotides line up with TRBD2. This CDR3 spans 16 amino acids. Trimming took 2 bases from V and 2 from J; bases not matched to a gene: 7. CDR1 and CDR2 (germline): SGDLS, YYNGEE. The CDR3 nucleotides read TGTGCCAGCAGCGTTCGGGCGGGGGGGGTTCAAGAGACCCAGTACTTC. Translated, it gives CASSVRAGGVQETQYF.

This clone was recorded a few times. This chain connects TRBV5-1 to TRBJ2-7; 10 bases align to TRBD1. V was clipped by 4 bases and J by 4 bases; unmatched bases: 8. This CDR3 comprises 15 residues. Germline CDR1 reads SGHRS; CDR2 reads YFSETQ. CDR3: CASSPGTGVEYEQYF. CDR3 nucleotides: TGCGCCAGCAGCCCCGGGACAGGGGTGGAGTACGAGCAGTACTTC.

The chain employs TRBV29-1 and TRBJ1-4, with 7 bases identical to TRBD1. The CDR3 is made up of 13 amino acids. With V trimmed by 6 bases and J by 5 bases, 6 bases remained unmatched. CDR1 is SQVTM and CDR2 is ANQGSEA in the germline V gene. The CDR3 bases are TGCAGCGTAATGGACAGGAGGAATGAAAAACTGTTTTTT. Protein product: CSVMDRRNEKLFF.

This clone was counted a single time. The chain employs TRBV10-3 and TRBJ2-1, with D uncertain. The CDR3 covers 16 residues. The germline V gene encodes CDR1 ENHRY and CDR2 SYGVKD. Trimming shortened V by 7 bases and J by 0 bases, and 16 bases separated the two germline ends. The CDR3 protein is CAIKSLGASSYNEQFF. The CDR3 nucleotides read TGTGCCATCAAGTCTCTAGGCGCCAGCTCCTACAATGAGCAGTTCTTC.

This clone is labeled medium-sized (0.01 to 0.1%). This rearrangement joins TRBV6-1 to TRBJ2-7; D call uncertain. Germline CDR1 MNHNS, CDR2 SASEGT. The CDR3 consists of 13 residues. Trimming pared 3 bases from V and 2 bases from J, leaving 8 bases between. For the CDR3, the DNA is TGTGCCAGCAGTGAGGGTCTAGCCTACGAGCAGTACTTC. Translation gives CASSEGLAYEQYF.

The chain combines TRBV7-3 with TRBJ2-7, with D maybe TRBD2 (6 bases). V was trimmed by 2 bases and J by 3 bases, leaving 11 bases between them. The CDR3 consists of 14 residues. Germline CDR1 is SGHTA and CDR2 is FQGTGA. The CDR3 spells CASSLAGGDYEQYF. The CDR3 bases are TGTGCCAGCAGCTTAGCCGGGGGAGACTACGAGCAGTACTTC. Full variable domain (outside the CDR3, taken from reference TRBV7-3 and TRBJ2-7): GAGVSQTPSNKVTEKGKYVELRCDPISGHTALYWYRQSLGQGPEFLIYFQGTGAADDSGLPNDRFFAVRPEGSVSTLKIQRTERGDSAVYLCASSLAGGDYEQYFGPGTRLTVT.

The chain carries TRBV15 and TRBJ2-1; 9 bases line up with TRBD1. The CDR3 runs 14 residues. V shed 5 bases and J 2 bases; nucleotides not matched to a gene: 1. The V gene's germline CDR1 is LNHNV and CDR2 YYDKDF (reference sequence). CDR3 nucleotides: TGTGCCACCAGCCGACAGGGGGCCTACAATGAGCAGTTCTTC. Its translation: CATSRQGAYNEQFF.

The CDR3 spells CASSPLGTAQETQYF. CDR3 DNA sequence: TGTGCCAGCAGCCCCTTGGGGACAGCCCAAGAGACCCAGTACTTC. The V gene is TRBV7-2, the J gene TRBJ2-5; 7 bases match TRBD1. Germline loops: CDR1 SGHTA, CDR2 FQGNSA. The length of the CDR3 is 15 residues. The V gene end was trimmed by 5 bases and the J gene end by 1 base; junction bases not matched to a gene: 7.